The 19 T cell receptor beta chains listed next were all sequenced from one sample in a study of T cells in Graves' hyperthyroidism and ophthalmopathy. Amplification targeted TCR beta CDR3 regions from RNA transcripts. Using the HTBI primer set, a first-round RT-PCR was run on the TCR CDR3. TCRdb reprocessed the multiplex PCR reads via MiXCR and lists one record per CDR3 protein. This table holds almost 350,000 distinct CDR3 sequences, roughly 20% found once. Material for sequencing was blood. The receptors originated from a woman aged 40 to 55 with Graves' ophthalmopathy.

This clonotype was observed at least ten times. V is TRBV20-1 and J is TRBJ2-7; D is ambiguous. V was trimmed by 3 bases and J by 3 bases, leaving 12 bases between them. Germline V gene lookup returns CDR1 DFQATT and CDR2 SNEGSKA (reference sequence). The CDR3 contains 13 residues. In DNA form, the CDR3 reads TGCAGTGCTAGCCAGCGAAGTGTCTACGAGCAGTACTTC. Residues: CSASQRSVYEQYF.

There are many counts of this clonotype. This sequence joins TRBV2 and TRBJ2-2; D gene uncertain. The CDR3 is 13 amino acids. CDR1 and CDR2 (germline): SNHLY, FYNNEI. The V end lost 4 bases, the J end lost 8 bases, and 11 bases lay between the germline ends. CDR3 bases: TGTGCCAGCAGTGTGTTCGGTTGGGGGGAGCTGTTTTTT. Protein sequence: CASSVFGWGELFF.

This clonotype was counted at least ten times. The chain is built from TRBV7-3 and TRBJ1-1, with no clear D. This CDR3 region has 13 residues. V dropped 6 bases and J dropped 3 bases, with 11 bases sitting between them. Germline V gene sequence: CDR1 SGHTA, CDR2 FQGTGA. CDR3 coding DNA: TGTGCCAGCAGATTACGTGGGGACACTGAAGCTTTCTTT. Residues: CASRLRGDTEAFF.

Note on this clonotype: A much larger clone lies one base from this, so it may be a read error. The DNA for the CDR3 is TGTGCCAGCAGTGGAGACAGGGTATCGGATAATTCACCCCTCCACTTT. This encodes CASSGDRVSDNSPLHF. The chain carries TRBV6-1 and TRBJ1-6, with TRBD1 matching over 7 bases. The CDR3 loop spans 16 amino acids. Germline V gene data show CDR1 as MNHNS and CDR2 as SASEGT. Trimming took 4 bases from V and 5 from J; bases not matched to a gene: 8.

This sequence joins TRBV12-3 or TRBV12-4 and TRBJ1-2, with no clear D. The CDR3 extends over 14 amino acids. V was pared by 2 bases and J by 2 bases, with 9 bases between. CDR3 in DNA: TGTGCCAGCAGTTTATCGCCAGACAACTATGGCTACACCTTC. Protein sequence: CASSLSPDNYGYTF.

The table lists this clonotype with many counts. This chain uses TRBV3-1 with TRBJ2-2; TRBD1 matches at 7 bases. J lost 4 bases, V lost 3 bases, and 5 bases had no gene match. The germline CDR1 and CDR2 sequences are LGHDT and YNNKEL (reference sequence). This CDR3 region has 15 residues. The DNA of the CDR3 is TGTGCCAGCAGCCAGGCGACAGGGTTCACCGGGGAGCTGTTTTTT. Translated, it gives CASSQATGFTGELFF.

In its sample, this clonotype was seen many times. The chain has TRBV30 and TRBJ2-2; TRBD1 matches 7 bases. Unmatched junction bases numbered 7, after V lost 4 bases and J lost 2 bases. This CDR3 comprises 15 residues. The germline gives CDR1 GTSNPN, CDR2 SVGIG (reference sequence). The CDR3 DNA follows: TGTGCCTGGACCCTCGACAGGGACAACACCGGGGAGCTGTTTTTT. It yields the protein CAWTLDRDNTGELFF. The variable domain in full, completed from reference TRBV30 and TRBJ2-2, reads SQTIHQWPATLVQPVGSPLSLECTVEGTSNPNLYWYRQAAGRGLQLLFYSVGIGQISSEVPQNLSASRPQDRQFILSSKKLLLSDSGFYLCAWTLDRDNTGELFFGEGSRLTVL.

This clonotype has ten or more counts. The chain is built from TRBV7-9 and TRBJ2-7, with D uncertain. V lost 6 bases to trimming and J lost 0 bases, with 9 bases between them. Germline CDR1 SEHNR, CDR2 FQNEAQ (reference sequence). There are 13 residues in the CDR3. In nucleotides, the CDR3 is TGTGCCAGCAGTACCTTCTCCTCCTACGAGCAGTACTTC. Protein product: CASSTFSSYEQYF.

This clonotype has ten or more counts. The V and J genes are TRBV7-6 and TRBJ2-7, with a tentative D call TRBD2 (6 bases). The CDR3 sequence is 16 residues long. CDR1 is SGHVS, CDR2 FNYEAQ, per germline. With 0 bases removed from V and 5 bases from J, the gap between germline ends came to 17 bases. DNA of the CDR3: TGTGCCAGCAGCTTAGCCCCTATGCGGGGAGGAAACGAGCAGTACTTC. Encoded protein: CASSLAPMRGGNEQYF.

CDR3 bases: TGTGCCGCGTGGGAGGGGGGAAGCAATCAGCCCCAGCATTTT. Its translation: CAAWEGGSNQPQHF. The genes are TRBV6-1 and TRBJ1-5; D is possibly TRBD1 (6 bases). The CDR3 contains 14 residues. Looked up from germline, CDR1 is MNHNS and CDR2 is SASEGT. Trimming took off 11 bases at V and 1 base at J, with 15 bases between the two ends.

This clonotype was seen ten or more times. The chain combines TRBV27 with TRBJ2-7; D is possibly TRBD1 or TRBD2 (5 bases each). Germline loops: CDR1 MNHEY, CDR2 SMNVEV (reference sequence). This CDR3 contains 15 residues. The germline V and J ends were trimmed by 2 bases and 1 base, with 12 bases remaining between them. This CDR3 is CASSLKGTESYEQYF. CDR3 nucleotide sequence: TGTGCCAGCAGTTTAAAGGGGACGGAGTCCTACGAGCAGTACTTC.

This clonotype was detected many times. This CDR3 is CASSLARKERETQYF. CDR3 nucleotide sequence: TGTGCCAGCAGCTTAGCGCGCAAAGAGCGAGAGACCCAGTACTTC. The chain couples TRBV7-9 to TRBJ2-5; no clear D. Germline V gives CDR1 SEHNR, CDR2 FQNEAQ (reference sequence). The CDR3 contains 15 residues. V was trimmed by 0 bases and J by 4 bases, leaving 12 bases between them. The variable domain in full, with the rest retrieved from reference TRBV7-9 and TRBJ2-5, is DTGVSQNPRHKITKRGQNVTFRCDPISEHNRLYWYRQTLGQGPEFLTYFQNEAQLEKSRLLSDRFSAERPKGSFSTLEIQRTEQGDSAMYLCASSLARKERETQYFGPGTRLLVL.

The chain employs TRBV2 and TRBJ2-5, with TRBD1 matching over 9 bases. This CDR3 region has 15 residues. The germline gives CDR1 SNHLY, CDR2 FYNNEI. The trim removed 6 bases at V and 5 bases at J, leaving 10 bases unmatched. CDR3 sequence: CASRGYRGQKETQYF. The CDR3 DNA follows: TGTGCCAGCAGGGGGTACAGGGGGCAAAAGGAGACCCAGTACTTC.

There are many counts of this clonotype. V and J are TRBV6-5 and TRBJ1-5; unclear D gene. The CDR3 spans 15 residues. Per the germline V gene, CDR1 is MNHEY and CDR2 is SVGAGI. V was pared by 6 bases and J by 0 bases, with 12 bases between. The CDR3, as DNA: TGTGCCAGCAGCCGACGGGGTTATAGCAATCAGCCCCAGCATTTT. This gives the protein CASSRRGYSNQPQHF.

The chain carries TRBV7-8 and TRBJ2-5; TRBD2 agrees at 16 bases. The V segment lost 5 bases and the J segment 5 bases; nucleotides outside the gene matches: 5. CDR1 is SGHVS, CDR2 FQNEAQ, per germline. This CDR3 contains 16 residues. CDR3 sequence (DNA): TGTGCCAGCAGCATGGGACTAGCGGGAGGGCAGGAGACCCAGTACTTC. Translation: CASSMGLAGGQETQYF.

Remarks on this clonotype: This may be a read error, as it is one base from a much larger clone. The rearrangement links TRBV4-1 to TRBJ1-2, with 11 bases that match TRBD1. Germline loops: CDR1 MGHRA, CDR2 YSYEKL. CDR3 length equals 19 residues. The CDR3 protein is CASSQEVGTGGARNCGYTF. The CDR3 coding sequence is TGCGCCAGCAGCCAAGAAGTGGGGACAGGGGGAGCCCGTAACTGTGGCTACACCTTC.

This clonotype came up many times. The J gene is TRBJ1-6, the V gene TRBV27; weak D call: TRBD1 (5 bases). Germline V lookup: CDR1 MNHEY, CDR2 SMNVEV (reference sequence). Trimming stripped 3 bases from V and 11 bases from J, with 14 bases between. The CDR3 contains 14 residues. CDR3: CASSFRGSGPPLHF. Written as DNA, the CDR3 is TGTGCCAGCAGTTTTAGGGGCTCAGGGCCACCCCTCCACTTT.

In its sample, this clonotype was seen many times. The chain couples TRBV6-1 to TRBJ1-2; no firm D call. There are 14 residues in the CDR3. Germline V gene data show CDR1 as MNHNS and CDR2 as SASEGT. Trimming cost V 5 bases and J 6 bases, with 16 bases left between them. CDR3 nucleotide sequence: TGTGCCAGCAGTCGCCGGGATTCACCCGATGGCTACACCTTC. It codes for CASSRRDSPDGYTF.

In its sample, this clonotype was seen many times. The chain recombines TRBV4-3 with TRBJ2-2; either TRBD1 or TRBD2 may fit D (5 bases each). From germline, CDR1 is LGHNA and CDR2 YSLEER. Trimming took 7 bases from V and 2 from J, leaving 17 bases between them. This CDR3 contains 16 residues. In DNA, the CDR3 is TGCGCCAGCACCCCCGGGGCGGGCACCAACACCGGGGAGCTGTTTTTT. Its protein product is CASTPGAGTNTGELFF.